This T cell receptor beta chain was captured by sequencing in a study of T cells in Graves' hyperthyroidism and ophthalmopathy. Patients aged 18 to 65 had newly diagnosed hyperthyroidism of under 2 months' duration. Amplified TCR beta CDR3 regions came from RNA transcripts. The TCR CDR3 first-round RT-PCR relied on the HTBI primer set. Each CDR3 protein is one row after TCRdb ran MiXCR on the multiplex PCR reads. This table holds a few hundred thousand distinct CDR3 sequences, 14% to 15% found once. This clonotype turned up a few times. With 8 bases clipped from V and 8 bases from J, the junction kept 8 bases outside the gene matches. This CDR3 has 15 residues. The germline V gene encodes CDR1 MNHEY and CDR2 SVGEGT.

This receptor was identified in a woman aged 25 to 45 with Graves' hyperthyroidism. Sequencing was performed on blood. This chain links TRBV6-2 or TRBV6-3 with TRBJ2-2; TRBD2 matches at 13 bases. The CDR3 is CASYTSGRALGELFF. The CDR3, as DNA: TGTGCCAGCTACACTAGCGGGAGGGCCTTGGGGGAGCTGTTTTTT.